These T cell receptor beta chains were read from a single sample in a study of T cells after yellow fever vaccination. TCRdb recomputed calls from the 5' RACE reads with MiXCR, one row per CDR3 protein. The table lists approximately 510,000 distinct CDR3 sequences, around a fifth of them singletons. The sample here was PBMCs, taken less than 25 days after the first yellow fever vaccination. All receptors come from a man aged 18-30 years who received the YFV17D yellow fever vaccine. Both conserved end residues are part of each CDR3. D genes are given only for firm matches. Some rows have no size entry. The others give once, few or many, or a class for an expanded clone.

j_call | clone_size | d_call | v_call | cdr3_nt | cdr3_aa
TRBJ2-2 | NA | NA | TRBV7-2 | TGTGCCAGCAGCTTAGTGGGACATACGAACACCGGGGAGCTGTTTTTT | CASSLVGHTNTGELFF
TRBJ2-7 | many | TRBD2 | TRBV27 | TGTGCCAGCAGTTTAAGCGGGGGGCTCTACGAGCAGTACTTC | CASSLSGGLYEQYF
TRBJ2-2 | few | NA | TRBV7-2 | TGTGCCAGCAGCTTAAGGGTAAACACCGGGGAGCTGTTTTTT | CASSLRVNTGELFF
TRBJ2-5 | few | NA | TRBV9 | TGTGCCAGCAGCGTAGGCAGGGACGAGACCCAGTACTTC | CASSVGRDETQYF
TRBJ2-5 | few | NA | TRBV6-5 | TGTGCCAGCAGAGGGATTCAAGAGACCCAGTACTTC | CASRGIQETQYF
TRBJ2-3 | NA | TRBD1 | TRBV14 | TGTGCCAGCAGCCAGGGCCTAAACAGGGGCACGCAGTATTTT | CASSQGLNRGTQYF
TRBJ2-1 | NA | NA | TRBV5-1 | TGCGCCAGCAGCGCTGGTCGACAGGTTGGGGACATCAATGAGCAGTTCTTC | CASSAGRQVGDINEQFF
TRBJ2-3 | few | NA | TRBV4-3 | TGCGCCAGCAGCCACGGGGGAGGTGGGACAGATACGCAGTATTTT | CASSHGGGGTDTQYF
TRBJ1-5 | NA | NA | TRBV20-1 | TGCAGTGCTAGAGATCAAGATTTTTACAGTGATCAGCCCCAGCATTTT | CSARDQDFYSDQPQHF
TRBJ2-2 | NA | NA | TRBV7-3 | TGTGCCAGCAGTCGGGACTCTTACACCGGGGAGCTGTTTTTT | CASSRDSYTGELFF
TRBJ1-4 | NA | TRBD1 | TRBV12-3/TRBV12-4 | TGTGCCAGCAGCCTCAGGGGGTCTAATGAAAAACTGTTTTTT | CASSLRGSNEKLFF
TRBJ2-7 | NA | NA | TRBV12-3/TRBV12-4 | TGTGCCAGCAGCCCTCAGCTTTACGCAGGCGAGCAGTACTTC | CASSPQLYAGEQYF
TRBJ1-1 | NA | NA | TRBV7-9 | TGTGCCAGCAGCTATGCAGGGCAGGCTGGTAACACTGAAGCTTTCTTT | CASSYAGQAGNTEAFF
TRBJ1-2 | NA | NA | TRBV4-1 | TGCGCCAGCAGCCAAGATATGAGGGGTTATGGCTACACCTTC | CASSQDMRGYGYTF
TRBJ2-2 | NA | NA | TRBV7-2 | TGTGCCAGCAGAGCGTCAGGGCAGAACACCGGGGAGCTGTTTTTT | CASRASGQNTGELFF
TRBJ1-4 | few | NA | TRBV5-4 | TGTGCCAGCAGCCTGGACCAGGGTAATGAAAAACTGTTTTTT | CASSLDQGNEKLFF
TRBJ2-6 | NA | NA | TRBV5-6 | TGTGCCAGCAGCCCCAGGGTCCCAGTACAGGGGGCCAACGTCCTGACTTTC | CASSPRVPVQGANVLTF
TRBJ2-6 | NA | TRBD1 | TRBV27 | TGTGCCAGCAGTTTAAACCGGGACAGGGCAGTCTCTGGGGCCAACGTCCTGACTTTC | CASSLNRDRAVSGANVLTF
TRBJ2-5 | few | NA | TRBV9 | TGTGCCAGCAGCGTTGAACCAAACGCACAAGAGACCCAGTACTTC | CASSVEPNAQETQYF
TRBJ2-5 | few | TRBD1 | TRBV5-1 | TGCGCCAGCAGCCCGTTCCAGGGGGCCGGGGAGACCCAGTACTTC | CASSPFQGAGETQYF
TRBJ1-6 | NA | TRBD1 | TRBV6-1 | TGTGCCAGCAGCGGACAGGGCGGGTCACCCCTCCACTTT | CASSGQGGSPLHF
TRBJ1-5 | NA | NA | TRBV5-1 | TGCGCCAGCAGCAAGACAGTTCAGCCCCAGCATTTT | CASSKTVQPQHF
TRBJ2-2 | NA | NA | TRBV25-1 | TGTGCCAGCAGAAAACCGGGACACATGAACACCGGGGAGCTGTTTTTT | CASRKPGHMNTGELFF
TRBJ1-2 | NA | NA | TRBV12-3/TRBV12-4 | TGTGCCAGCAGCTTCCCCAGGTCCAGGAACTATGGCTACACCTTC | CASSFPRSRNYGYTF
TRBJ2-3 | few | TRBD1 | TRBV6-2/TRBV6-3 | TGTGCCAGCAGTCCCTTGGGACAGGGAATCACAGATACGCAGTATTTT | CASSPLGQGITDTQYF
TRBJ2-2 | NA | NA | TRBV20-1 | TGCAGTGCTAGCAAACGCGGGGGACATAACACCGGGGAGCTGTTTTTT | CSASKRGGHNTGELFF
TRBJ2-1 | NA | TRBD1 | TRBV6-5 | TGTGCCAGCAGTTACTCTGGCTGGACAGGGGAAGAGCAGTTCTTC | CASSYSGWTGEEQFF
TRBJ2-1 | many | TRBD2 | TRBV7-3 | TGTGCCAGCAGCCTTGGACTAGCGGGGAACAATGAGCAGTTCTTC | CASSLGLAGNNEQFF
TRBJ2-1 | few | TRBD2 | TRBV7-3 | TGTGCCAGCAGCTTGACTTCGGGACTAGCGAGAAACAATGAGCAGTTCTTC | CASSLTSGLARNNEQFF
TRBJ2-7 | NA | TRBD2 | TRBV7-2 | TGTGCCAGCAGCCCCGGGGGGAGGTCCTACGAGCAGTACTTC | CASSPGGRSYEQYF
TRBJ2-7 | NA | TRBD2 | TRBV4-2 | TGTGCCAGCAGCCATGTCGGCGGGGGTACAACCTACGAGCAGTACTTC | CASSHVGGGTTYEQYF
TRBJ1-5 | few | TRBD1 | TRBV4-1 | TGCGCCAGCAGCTCGCAGGGGGTAGGAGGTCAGCCCCAGCATTTT | CASSSQGVGGQPQHF
TRBJ1-3 | few | TRBD1 | TRBV7-2 | TGTGCCATCTTGACAGGGCCATACACCATATATTTT | CAILTGPYTIYF
TRBJ2-3 | NA | NA | TRBV27 | TGTGCCAGCTCTCGATACGGCACAGATACGCAGTATTTT | CASSRYGTDTQYF
TRBJ2-2 | few | NA | TRBV29-1 | TGCAGCGTTGAAGCCAGCGAGAACACCGGGGAGCTGTTTTTT | CSVEASENTGELFF
TRBJ2-7 | NA | TRBD1 | TRBV6-4 | TGTGCCAGCAGCCACGGGACAGGGAGAGTCTACGAGCAGTACTTC | CASSHGTGRVYEQYF
TRBJ2-6 | few | NA | TRBV10-3 | TGTGCCATCAGTGTTGGAGCCGGGGCCAACGTCCTGACTTTC | CAISVGAGANVLTF
TRBJ2-3 | few | NA | TRBV6-5 | TGTGCCAGCAGTTACTCAGTCGCCACAGATACGCAGTATTTT | CASSYSVATDTQYF
TRBJ1-1 | once | TRBD1 | TRBV12-3/TRBV12-4 | TGTGCCAGCAGTTTCGCCGGGACAGGGTTCACTGAAGCTTTCTTT | CASSFAGTGFTEAFF
TRBJ2-3 | NA | NA | TRBV12-3/TRBV12-4 | TGTGCCAGCAGTTTATGGTTTACTAGCACAGATACGCAGTATTTT | CASSLWFTSTDTQYF
TRBJ2-1 | NA | TRBD1 | TRBV2 | TGTGCCAGCAGGGACAGGGTATTTGGTGAGCAGTTCTTC | CASRDRVFGEQFF
TRBJ2-7 | few | TRBD1 | TRBV5-1 | TGCGCCAGCAGCGCACAGGGGGACAGAGACGACGAGCAGTACTTC | CASSAQGDRDDEQYF
TRBJ1-6 | NA | NA | TRBV14 | TGTGCCAGCAGCCAAGGATACTCTATAACTTCACCCCTCCACTTT | CASSQGYSITSPLHF
TRBJ2-7 | NA | NA | TRBV7-2 | TGTGCCAGCAGCTTAATTGGCCCCTACGAGCAGTACTTC | CASSLIGPYEQYF
TRBJ2-1 | NA | NA | TRBV20-1 | TGCAGTGCTCTACTTCCAGGGTACTCCTACAATGAGCAGTTCTTC | CSALLPGYSYNEQFF
TRBJ2-7 | NA | TRBD1 | TRBV7-2 | TGTGCCAGCAGCTTTCGAGGACAGGGACCCTACGAGCAGTACTTC | CASSFRGQGPYEQYF